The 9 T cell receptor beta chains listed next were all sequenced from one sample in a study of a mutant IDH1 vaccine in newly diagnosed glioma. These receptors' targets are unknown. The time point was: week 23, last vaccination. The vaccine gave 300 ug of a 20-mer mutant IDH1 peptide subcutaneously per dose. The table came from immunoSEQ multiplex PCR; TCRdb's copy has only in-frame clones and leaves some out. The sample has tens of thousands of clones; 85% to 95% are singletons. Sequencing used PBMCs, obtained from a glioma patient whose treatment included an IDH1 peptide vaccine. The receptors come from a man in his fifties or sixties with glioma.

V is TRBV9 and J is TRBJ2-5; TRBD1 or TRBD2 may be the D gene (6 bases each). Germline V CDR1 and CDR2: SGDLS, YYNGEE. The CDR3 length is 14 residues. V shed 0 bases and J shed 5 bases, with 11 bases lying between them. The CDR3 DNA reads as TGTGCCAGCAGCGTAGCTACAGGGAGGGAGACCCAGTACTTC. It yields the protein CASSVATGRETQYF.

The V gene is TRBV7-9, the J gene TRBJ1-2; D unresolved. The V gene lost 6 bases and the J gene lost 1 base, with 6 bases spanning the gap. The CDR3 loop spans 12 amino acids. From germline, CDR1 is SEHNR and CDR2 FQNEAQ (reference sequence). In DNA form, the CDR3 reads TGTGCCAGCAGTCGACTTAACTATGGCTACACCTTC. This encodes CASSRLNYGYTF.

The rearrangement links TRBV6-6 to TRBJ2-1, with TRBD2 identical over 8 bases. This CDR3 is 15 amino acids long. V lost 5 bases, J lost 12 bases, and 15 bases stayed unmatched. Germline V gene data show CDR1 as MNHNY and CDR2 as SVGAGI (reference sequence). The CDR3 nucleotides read TGTGCCAGCAGTCCTAGCGGGTCCGGCGGTACCGGGCAGTTCTTC. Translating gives CASSPSGSGGTGQFF.

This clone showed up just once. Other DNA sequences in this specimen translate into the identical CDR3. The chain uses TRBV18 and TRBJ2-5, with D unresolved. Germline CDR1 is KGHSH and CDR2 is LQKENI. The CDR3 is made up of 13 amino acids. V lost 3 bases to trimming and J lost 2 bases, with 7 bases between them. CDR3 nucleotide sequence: TGTGCCAGCTCACCCGGGCAACAAGAGACCCAGTACTTC. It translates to CASSPGQQETQYF.

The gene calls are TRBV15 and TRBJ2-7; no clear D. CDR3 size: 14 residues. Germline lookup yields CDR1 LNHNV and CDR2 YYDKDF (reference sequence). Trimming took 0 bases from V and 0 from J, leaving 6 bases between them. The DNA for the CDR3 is TGTGCCACCAGCAGAGATAAGAACTCCTACGAGCAGTACTTC. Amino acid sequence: CATSRDKNSYEQYF.

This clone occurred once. The CDR3 DNA follows: TGTGCCAGCAGTTACTCGACCGCGAACACCGGGGAGCTGTTTTTT. It codes for CASSYSTANTGELFF. The rearrangement links TRBV6-5 to TRBJ2-2, with D uncertain. The CDR3 extends over 15 amino acids. Germline assignment: CDR1 MNHEY and CDR2 SVGAGI. Trimming left V 0 bases short and J 0 bases short, with 5 bases between.

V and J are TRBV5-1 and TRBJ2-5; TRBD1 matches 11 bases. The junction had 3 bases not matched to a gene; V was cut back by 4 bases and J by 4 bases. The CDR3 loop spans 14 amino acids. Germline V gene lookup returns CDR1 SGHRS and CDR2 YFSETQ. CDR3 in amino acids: CASSAGTGGETQYF. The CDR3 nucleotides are TGCGCCAGCAGCGCCGGGACAGGGGGAGAGACCCAGTACTTC.

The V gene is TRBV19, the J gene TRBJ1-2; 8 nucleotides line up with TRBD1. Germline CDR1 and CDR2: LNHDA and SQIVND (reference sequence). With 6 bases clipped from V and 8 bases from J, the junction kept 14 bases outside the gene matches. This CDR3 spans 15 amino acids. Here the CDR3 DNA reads TGTGCCAGTAGCAACCAGGGGGCCCAAACTTACGGCTACACCTTC. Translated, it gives CASSNQGAQTYGYTF.

The CDR3 loop is CASSIGSAGGHEKLFF. The CDR3 DNA reads TGTGCCAGTAGTATAGGATCAGCCGGGGGCCATGAAAAACTGTTTTTT. The rearrangement links TRBV19 to TRBJ1-4, with a weak D call TRBD1 (6 bases). Germline lookup yields CDR1 LNHDA and CDR2 SQIVND (reference sequence). The ends were cut back, 1 base at V and 6 bases at J, with 15 bases in the middle. This CDR3 contains 16 residues.